The rows below give T cell receptor beta chains drawn from one sample of a study of human T cells and chemical hapten exposure. TCRdb ran MiXCR on the RACE reads and lists one entry per CDR3 protein. The data hold about 190,000 distinct CDR3 sequences, with about 25% observed a single time. The sample in question was whole blood, obtained in connection with sensitization to the hapten diphenylcyclopropenone (DPC). These receptors originate from a middle-aged woman with alopecia areata. Some clones in this sample may be carry-over from other donors' samples. Each CDR3 is given with its conserved first and last residue. A D gene is named only where the DNA matches it firmly. Clone size is given for some rows only: seen once, a few or many times, or a class if the clone is expanded.

TRBJ2-2,.,few,TRBV29-1,CSVRLTGELFF,TGCAGCGTGCGACTTACCGGGGAGCTGTTTTTT
TRBJ1-1,.,.,TRBV7-2,CASRLTGLNTEAFF,TGTGCCAGCAGACTGACAGGATTGAACACTGAAGCTTTCTTT
TRBJ1-1,.,.,TRBV3-1,CASSQDGLLGAFF,TGTGCCAGCAGCCAAGATGGGCTGTTGGGAGCTTTCTTT
TRBJ1-2,.,.,TRBV4-1,CASSRIYRERSYGYTF,TGCGCCAGCAGCAGGATTTACAGGGAGAGGTCGTATGGCTACACCTTC
TRBJ2-7,.,few,TRBV28,CASSPSPRDGYYEQYF,TGTGCCAGCAGTCCGTCTCCCCGGGACGGATACTACGAGCAGTACTTC
TRBJ2-1,.,few,TRBV28,CASSDDRRGTTYNEQFF,TGTGCCAGCAGTGACGACCGCAGGGGGACTACCTACAATGAGCAGTTCTTC
TRBJ1-4,.,.,TRBV18,CASSRREQVATNEKLFF,TGTGCCAGCTCCCGGAGGGAACAAGTTGCAACTAATGAAAAACTGTTTTTT
TRBJ2-1,TRBD1,.,TRBV28,CASSPRQGSYNEQFF,TGTGCCAGCAGTCCCCGACAGGGAAGTTACAATGAGCAGTTCTTC
TRBJ1-1,.,few,TRBV29-1,CSARADQNTEAFF,TGCAGCGCACGGGCCGATCAGAACACTGAAGCTTTCTTT
TRBJ2-3,.,.,TRBV29-1,CSVEEPSSTDTQYF,TGCAGCGTTGAAGAACCTTCTAGCACAGATACGCAGTATTTT
TRBJ1-1,TRBD1,.,TRBV10-3,CAIRPGQGEVRTEAFF,TGTGCCATCAGACCGGGACAGGGTGAAGTGAGGACTGAAGCTTTCTTT
TRBJ2-1,TRBD2,many,TRBV24-1,CATSEGTSGWNEQFF,TGTGCCACCAGTGAAGGGACTAGCGGGTGGAATGAGCAGTTCTTC
TRBJ2-1,.,.,TRBV12-3/TRBV12-4,CASKWGRRSYNEQFF,TGTGCCAGCAAGTGGGGACGTCGCTCCTACAATGAGCAGTTCTTC
TRBJ1-1,.,.,TRBV27,CASGGGPEAFF,TGTGCCAGCGGGGGGGGACCTGAAGCTTTCTTT
TRBJ1-5,.,.,TRBV12-3/TRBV12-4,CASSFLGGGQPQHF,TGTGCCAGCAGTTTTCTGGGGGGAGGTCAGCCCCAGCATTTT
TRBJ2-1,.,many,TRBV7-2,CASSFGSEDNEQFF,TGTGCCAGCAGCTTTGGTAGCGAGGACAATGAGCAGTTCTTC
TRBJ2-7,TRBD2,few,TRBV4-3,CASSQAAAGGPYEQYF,TGCGCCAGCAGCCAGGCGGCAGCGGGAGGGCCATACGAGCAGTACTTC
TRBJ1-2,.,once,TRBV7-2,CASSPRVGPQTGYTF,TGTGCCAGCAGCCCGAGAGTTGGTCCCCAGACTGGCTACACCTTC
TRBJ2-3,.,many,TRBV18,CASSPQQGVSTDTQYF,TGTGCCAGCTCACCACAACAGGGAGTTTCCACAGATACGCAGTATTTT
TRBJ1-5,.,few,TRBV7-9,CASSLAAGDQPQHF,TGTGCCAGCAGCTTAGCGGCAGGGGATCAGCCCCAGCATTTT
TRBJ1-2,.,many,TRBV20-1,CSASRQYGYTF,TGCAGTGCTAGCCGGCAATATGGCTACACCTTC
TRBJ1-4,.,few,TRBV25-1,CASSLTSGPNEKLFF,TGTGCCAGCAGCCTGACTTCAGGACCGAATGAAAAACTGTTTTTT
TRBJ2-7,TRBD2,.,TRBV7-9,CASSLPLAGQYEQYF,TGTGCCAGCAGCTTACCACTAGCGGGACAGTACGAGCAGTACTTC
TRBJ1-1,.,.,TRBV5-4,CASSLVRANTEAFF,TGTGCCAGCAGCTTGGTCAGGGCGAACACTGAAGCTTTCTTT
TRBJ2-2,.,.,TRBV27,CASSSRPGELFF,TGTGCCAGCAGTTCCCGCCCCGGGGAGCTGTTTTTT
TRBJ2-6,.,.,TRBV5-1,CASSILLVAGANVLTF,TGCGCCAGCAGCATCCTACTAGTTGCTGGGGCCAACGTCCTGACTTTC
TRBJ2-1,.,many,TRBV28,CASSLSYNEQFF,TGTGCCAGCAGTTTATCTTACAATGAGCAGTTCTTC
TRBJ1-1,.,.,TRBV5-1,CASSLGGVNEAFF,TGCGCCAGCAGCTTGGGGGGAGTTAATGAAGCTTTCTTT
TRBJ2-6,.,few,TRBV28,CASSLGRFSGANVLTF,TGTGCCAGCAGTCTCGGACGCTTCTCTGGGGCCAACGTCCTGACTTTC
TRBJ1-2,.,few,TRBV20-1,CSAPGPGQTRFTF,TGCAGTGCACCTGGCCCTGGACAGACTCGTTTCACCTTC
TRBJ2-2,.,.,TRBV20-1,CSASRGVGGELFF,TGCAGTGCTAGCAGGGGTGTCGGCGGGGAGCTGTTTTTT
TRBJ2-7,TRBD1,.,TRBV6-1,CASSEAWDSLYEQYF,TGTGCCAGCAGTGAAGCCTGGGACAGTCTATACGAGCAGTACTTC
TRBJ2-2,TRBD1,.,TRBV4-3,CASSQEGGGTGWTGELFF,TGCGCCAGCAGCCAAGAAGGTGGAGGGACAGGGTGGACCGGGGAGCTGTTTTTT
TRBJ1-3,.,many,TRBV20-1,CSARLGAAGNTIYF,TGCAGTGCCAGACTTGGGGCTGCTGGAAACACCATATATTTT
TRBJ2-5,.,.,TRBV10-3,CAITPDGLQETQYF,TGTGCCATCACTCCAGACGGACTCCAAGAGACCCAGTACTTC
TRBJ2-3,.,.,TRBV29-1,CSVGDFSDTQYF,TGCAGCGTTGGGGACTTCTCGGATACGCAGTATTTT
TRBJ1-1,.,.,TRBV7-2,CASSGGLRTEAFF,TGTGCCAGCAGCGGGGGACTCCGCACTGAAGCTTTCTTT
TRBJ2-2,.,.,TRBV12-3/TRBV12-4,CASSPGSPGELFF,TGTGCCAGCAGCCCAGGGTCGCCCGGGGAGCTGTTTTTT
TRBJ2-7,TRBD2,.,TRBV28,CASSPLAGDHEQYF,TGTGCCAGCAGCCCACTAGCGGGAGACCACGAGCAGTACTTC
TRBJ1-1,.,few,TRBV4-1,CASSQGQGGDTEAFF,TGCGCCAGCAGCCAAGGCCAGGGAGGGGACACTGAAGCTTTCTTT
TRBJ1-5,.,.,TRBV6-5,CASSGDSSNQPQHF,TGTGCCAGCTCGGGAGACAGTAGCAATCAGCCCCAGCATTTT
TRBJ2-1,.,.,TRBV12-3/TRBV12-4,CASSPAGYNEQFF,TGTGCCAGCAGTCCTGCGGGGTACAATGAGCAGTTCTTC
TRBJ2-5,TRBD2,.,TRBV7-2,CASSLAGPLAGEETQYF,TGTGCCAGCAGCTTAGCGGGGCCTCTAGCGGGAGAAGAGACCCAGTACTTC
TRBJ1-4,.,.,TRBV5-8,CASSLDQGEKLFF,TGTGCCAGCAGCTTGGACCAGGGTGAAAAACTGTTTTTT
TRBJ2-1,TRBD2,many,TRBV29-1,CSGGLAGGNEQFF,TGCAGCGGGGGACTAGCGGGAGGCAATGAGCAGTTCTTC
TRBJ2-2,.,.,TRBV2,CASSVQGHANTGELFF,TGTGCCAGCAGTGTACAGGGCCACGCGAACACCGGGGAGCTGTTTTTT
TRBJ1-1,TRBD1,.,TRBV29-1,CSVNTGDQAFF,TGCAGCGTGAATACAGGGGATCAAGCTTTCTTT
TRBJ2-3,TRBD2,few,TRBV4-1,CASSQDSLSRTSGLTDTQYF,TGCGCCAGCAGCCAAGATAGCCTTTCCAGGACTAGCGGACTCACAGATACGCAGTATTTT
TRBJ2-2,TRBD1,.,TRBV29-1,CSVVSDSAGGVIGELFF,TGCAGCGTTGTATCAGACAGTGCAGGGGGCGTGATCGGGGAGCTGTTTTTT
TRBJ2-1,TRBD2,.,TRBV7-9,CASSQGLAFNEQFF,TGTGCCAGCAGCCAGGGACTAGCGTTCAATGAGCAGTTCTTC
TRBJ2-5,TRBD1,.,TRBV29-1,CSVVMGQGAIWETQYF,TGCAGCGTTGTGATGGGACAGGGGGCAATCTGGGAGACCCAGTACTTC
TRBJ1-2,.,.,TRBV27,CASSFEAGHGYTF,TGTGCCAGCAGTTTTGAGGCAGGCCATGGCTACACCTTC
TRBJ2-3,.,few,TRBV5-5,CASSSRDSRTDTQYF,TGTGCCAGCAGCTCCCGGGACTCGCGCACAGATACGCAGTATTTT